This T cell receptor (beta chain) is from a study of cytomegalovirus exposure and HLA in healthy donors. Germline V lookup: CDR1 LNHDA, CDR2 SQIVND (reference sequence). The CDR3 is 15 amino acids. The V segment lost 3 bases and the J segment 5 bases; nucleotides outside the gene matches: 7. Libraries were prepared by immunoSEQ multiplex PCR; TCRdb keeps only in-frame clonotypes and omits some of them. The table records 190,000 or so clones, around 82% of them present only once. Study-level findings and limits: According to a subsequent analysis, TCR clusters from the first cohort were inclined to appear together in the roughly 130 validation repertoires.

The donors were in the roughly 130-subject validation cohort; that cohort was separate from the roughly 700-subject first cohort. For this clone: Antigen unknown.

The sequenced sample was PBMCs. V usage is TRBV19 and J usage is TRBJ2-1, with 7 bases that match TRBD2. This receptor was obtained from a woman aged 18-30 years in good health and CMV-seropositive. CDR3 in DNA: TGTGCCAGTAGTATGGTCAGCGGGGATAACAATGAGCAGTTCTTC. Translated: CASSMVSGDNNEQFF. Looking up the rest from reference TRBV19 and TRBJ2-1 gives the full variable domain: DGGITQSPKYLFRKEGQNVTLSCEQNLNHDAMYWYRQDPGQGLRLIYYSQIVNDFQKGDIAEGYSVSREKKESFPLTVTSAQKNPTAFYLCASSMVSGDNNEQFFGPGTRLTVL.